The clone carrying this TCR beta chain appeared a few times. What it binds is not known. RNA was isolated and reverse transcribed to cDNA, the sequencing template. Assay: immunoSEQ multiplex PCR; the TCRdb copy retains only in-frame clones and omits some. The sample lists hundreds of thousands of clones; 50% to 60% were seen once. These data belong to a study of CD8+ T cells in alopecia areata. Study conclusions and caveats: Sequence data from scalp samples additionally include resident alphabeta T cells of normal skin.

CDR1 SGHAT and CDR2 FQNNGV come from the germline V gene. This CDR3 contains 12 residues. V was shortened by 8 bases and J by 5 bases, with 12 bases between the two germline ends. Peripheral blood, together with lesional scalp punch biopsies, was collected from alopecia areata patients. Isolation of CD4+ and CD8+ T cells from PBMCs was achieved by sorting. The origin of this receptor is a human donor with alopecia areata. This material consisted of CD4+ T cells sorted from blood, taken at week 0. The chain uses TRBV11-2 and TRBJ1-1; a weak D match, TRBD1 (5 bases). The CDR3 protein is CASRSWGTEAFF. The CDR3 DNA reads as TGTGCCAGCCGGTCCTGGGGGACTGAAGCTTTCTTT.